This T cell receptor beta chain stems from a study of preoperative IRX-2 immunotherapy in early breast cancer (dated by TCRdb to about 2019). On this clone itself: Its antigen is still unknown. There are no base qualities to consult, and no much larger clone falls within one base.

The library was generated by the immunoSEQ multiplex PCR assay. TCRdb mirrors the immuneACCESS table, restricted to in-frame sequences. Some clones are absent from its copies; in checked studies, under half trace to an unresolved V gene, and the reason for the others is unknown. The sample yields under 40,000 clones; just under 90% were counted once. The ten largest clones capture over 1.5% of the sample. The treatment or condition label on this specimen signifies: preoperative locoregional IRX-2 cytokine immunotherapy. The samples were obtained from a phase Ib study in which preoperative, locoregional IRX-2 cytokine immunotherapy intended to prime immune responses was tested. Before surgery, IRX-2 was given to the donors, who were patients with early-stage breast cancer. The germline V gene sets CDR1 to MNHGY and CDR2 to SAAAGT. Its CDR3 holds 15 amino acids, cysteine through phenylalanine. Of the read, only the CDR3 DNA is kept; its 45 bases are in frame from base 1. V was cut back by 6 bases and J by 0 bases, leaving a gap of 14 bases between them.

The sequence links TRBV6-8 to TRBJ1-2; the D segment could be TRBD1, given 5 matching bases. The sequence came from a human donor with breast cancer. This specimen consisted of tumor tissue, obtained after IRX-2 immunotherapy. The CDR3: CASRPGHGANYGYTF. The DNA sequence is TGTGCCAGCAGGCCAGGACACGGAGCTAACTATGGCTACACCTTC.